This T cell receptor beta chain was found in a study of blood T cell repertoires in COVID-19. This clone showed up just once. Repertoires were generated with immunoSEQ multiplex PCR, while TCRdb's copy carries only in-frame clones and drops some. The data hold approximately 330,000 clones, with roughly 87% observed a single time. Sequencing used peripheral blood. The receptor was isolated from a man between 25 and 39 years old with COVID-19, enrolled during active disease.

DNA for the CDR3: TGTGCCAGCAGCACTAGCGGGGGGGCATACAATGAGCAGTTCTTC. Translation: CASSTSGGAYNEQFF. The chain employs TRBV9 and TRBJ2-1, with TRBD2 identical over 13 bases. This CDR3 contains 15 residues. Looked up from germline, CDR1 is SGDLS and CDR2 is YYNGEE. V gave up 4 bases and J gave up 4 bases; unmatched junction bases: 2.